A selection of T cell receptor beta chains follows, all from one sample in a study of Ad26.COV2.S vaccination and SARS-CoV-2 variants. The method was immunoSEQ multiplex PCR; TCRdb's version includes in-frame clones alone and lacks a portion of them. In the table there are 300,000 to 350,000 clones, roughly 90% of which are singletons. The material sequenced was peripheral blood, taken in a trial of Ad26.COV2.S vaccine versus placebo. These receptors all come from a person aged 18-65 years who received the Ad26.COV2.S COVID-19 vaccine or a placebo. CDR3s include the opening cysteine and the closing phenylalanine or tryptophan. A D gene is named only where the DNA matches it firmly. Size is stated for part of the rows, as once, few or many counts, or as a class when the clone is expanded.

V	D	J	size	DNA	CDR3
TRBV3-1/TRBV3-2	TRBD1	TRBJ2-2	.	TGTGCCAGCAGTACAGGGGCCTACACCGGGGAGCTGTTTTTT	CASSTGAYTGELFF
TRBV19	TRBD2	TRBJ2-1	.	TGTGCCAGTAGCACTAGCGGGAGTCCCTACAATGAGCAGTTCTTC	CASSTSGSPYNEQFF
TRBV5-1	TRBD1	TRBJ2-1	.	TGCGCCAGCAGCTGGGGACAGGGAAGGAATGAGCAGTTCTTC	CASSWGQGRNEQFF
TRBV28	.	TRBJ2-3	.	TGTGCCAGCAGTTTCCGCAATGTAAACCTGCAGTATTTT	CASSFRNVNLQYF
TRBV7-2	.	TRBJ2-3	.	TGTGCCAGCAGCTATCCAAAGGAGGGGGCAGATACGCAGTATTTT	CASSYPKEGADTQYF
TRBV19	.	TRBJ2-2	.	TGTGCCAGTAGTGAGGGATTGGCGAACACCGGGGAGCTGTTTTTT	CASSEGLANTGELFF
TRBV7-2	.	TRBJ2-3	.	TGTGCCAGCAGTGGCGGGGTAGCAAACTTGCCGGCAGATACGCAGTATTTT	CASSGGVANLPADTQYF
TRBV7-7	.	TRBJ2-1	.	TGTGCTAGCAGCTTATATGTGACAGAGGACGATGAGCAGTTCTTC	CASSLYVTEDDEQFF
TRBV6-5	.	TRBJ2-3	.	TGTGCCAGCTACGCCCGGGGCACAGATACGCAGTATTTT	CASYARGTDTQYF
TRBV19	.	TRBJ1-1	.	TGTGCCAGTAGTCTTGGCGGCAGGGGCACTGAAGCTTTCTTT	CASSLGGRGTEAFF
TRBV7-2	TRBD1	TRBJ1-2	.	TGTGCCAGCAGCTTTCAGGGGGAGGGCAGTGGCTACACCTTC	CASSFQGEGSGYTF
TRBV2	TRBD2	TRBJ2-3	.	TGTGCCGGGACTAGACTAAGTATAGATACGCAGTATTTT	CAGTRLSIDTQYF
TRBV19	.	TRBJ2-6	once	TGTGCCAGCCGCGGTGGTGGGGCCAACGTCCTGACTTTC	CASRGGGANVLTF
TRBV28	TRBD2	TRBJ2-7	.	TGTGCCAGCAGCTTTATGACTAGCGGGGGCTACGAGCAGTACTTC	CASSFMTSGGYEQYF
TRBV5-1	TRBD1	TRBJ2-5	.	TGCGCCAGCAGCCTCGGGACAGGGGTATCGGAGACCCAGTACTTC	CASSLGTGVSETQYF
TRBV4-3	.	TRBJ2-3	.	TGCGCCAGCAGCCAAGATGTGAAGGGGCCTGGCACAGATACGCAGTATTTT	CASSQDVKGPGTDTQYF
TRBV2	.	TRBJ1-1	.	TGTGCCAGCAGGAACCGGGAGGACACTGAAGCTTTCTTT	CASRNREDTEAFF
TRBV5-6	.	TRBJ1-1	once	TGTGCCAGCAAAAAGTGGAGGGCTGAAGCTTTCTTT	CASKKWRAEAFF
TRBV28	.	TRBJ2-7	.	TGTGCCAGCAGCGAGGGTGGGCAGGGTGCCAACGAGCAGTACTTC	CASSEGGQGANEQYF
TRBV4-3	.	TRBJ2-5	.	TGCGCCAGCAGCCAAAATTACCGCGAAGAGACCCAGTACTTC	CASSQNYREETQYF
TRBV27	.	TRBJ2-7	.	TGTGCCAGCAGCGTTACAGGTATCTATCCCTACGAGCAGTACTTC	CASSVTGIYPYEQYF
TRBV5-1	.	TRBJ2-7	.	TGCGCCAGCAGCGGAACGGGGGAGCAGTACTTC	CASSGTGEQYF
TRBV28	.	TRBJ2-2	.	TGTGCCAGCCTCAATGGGAACACCGGGGAGCTGTTTTTT	CASLNGNTGELFF
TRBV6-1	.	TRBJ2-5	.	TGTGCCAGCAGTGACCGATATGGGAGCCAAGAGACCCAGTACTTC	CASSDRYGSQETQYF
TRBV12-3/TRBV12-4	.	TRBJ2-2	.	TGTGCCAGCACGCCCCCGGGGTCCGGGGAGCTGTTTTTT	CASTPPGSGELFF
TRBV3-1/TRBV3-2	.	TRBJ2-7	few	TGTGCCAGCAGCCAAAGGGACGCCCTCTACGAGCAGTACTTC	CASSQRDALYEQYF
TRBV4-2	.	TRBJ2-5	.	TGTGCCAGCAGCCAAGATATGGGTACGGAGACCCAGTACTTC	CASSQDMGTETQYF
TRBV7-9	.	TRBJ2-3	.	TGTGCCAGCAGCTTAGCAGGACCGAGGGCAGATACGCAGTATTTT	CASSLAGPRADTQYF
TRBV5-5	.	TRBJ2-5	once	TGTGCCAGCATCACCCTACCAGGGGAACAGACCCAGTACTTC	CASITLPGEQTQYF
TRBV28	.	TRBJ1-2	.	TGTGCCAGCAGTTTAGCGGAGAACTATGGCTACACCTTC	CASSLAENYGYTF
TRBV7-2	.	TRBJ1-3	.	TGTGCCAGCAGCTTAGGCCCATCGGGTCCAGGAAACACCATATATTTT	CASSLGPSGPGNTIYF
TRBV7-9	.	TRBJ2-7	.	TGTGCCAGCAGCCGCGCGGGTTCCTACGAGCAGTACTTC	CASSRAGSYEQYF
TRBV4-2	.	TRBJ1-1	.	TGTGCCAGCAGTCAAGAGACAAGAGGCCGGGGCGGCTCTGAAGCTTTCTTT	CASSQETRGRGGSEAFF
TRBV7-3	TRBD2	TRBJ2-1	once	TGTGCCAGCAGCTTAACAGGGACTAGTTACAATGAGCAGTTCTTC	CASSLTGTSYNEQFF
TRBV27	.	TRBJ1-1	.	TGTGCCAGGAGTATCGTAGCTCGTTCCGGCACTGAAGCTTTCTTT	CARSIVARSGTEAFF
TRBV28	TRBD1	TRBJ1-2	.	TGTGCCAGCAGTACTCCAAGGGACAGGGGATATGGCTACACCTTC	CASSTPRDRGYGYTF